Following are 14 T cell receptor beta chains from one sample sequenced in a study of T cells expressing NK-cell markers. No DNA is given; TCRdb re-called the 5' RACE reads and lists each CDR3 protein once. The sample yields about 460,000 distinct CDR3 sequences, of which the top ten take up about 1.5%. The specimen was blood T cells: a sorted CD56 or NKG2C T cell subset, CD4+ or CD8+ T cells, or bulk PBMC T cells (not recorded which). These receptors were taken from a woman between 45 and 65 years old in good health.

The chain is built from TRBV5-6 and TRBJ2-1; no DNA is available, so the TRBD1 call from TCRdb remains unchecked. The CDR3 sequence is 21 residues long. CDR1 and CDR2 (germline): SGHDT, YYEEEE. CDR3 residues: CASTLARGQGGATSVYNEQFF.

This chain joins TRBV7-9 and TRBJ2-1; no DNA is available, so the TRBD1 call from TCRdb remains unchecked. The CDR3 covers 15 residues. The germline CDR1 and CDR2 sequences are SEHNR and FQNEAQ (reference sequence). The CDR3 is CASSLALGRHNEQFF.

This chain links TRBV20-1 with TRBJ2-1; TCRdb indicates TRBD2, and absent DNA this call remains unverified. Germline V lookup: CDR1 DFQATT, CDR2 SNEGSKA (reference sequence). The CDR3 is made up of 13 amino acids. The CDR3 loop reads CSAGSSGRLNPFF.

The V call is TRBV27, the J call TRBJ1-2; TCRdb reports TRBD1, a call that lacks DNA to check it against. CDR3 length: 16 residues. The germline V gene has CDR1 MNHEY and CDR2 SMNVEV (reference sequence). The CDR3 loop is CASSPSGRARLWGYTF.

The V and J genes are TRBV28 and TRBJ2-3; TCRdb's D call of TRBD1 is untestable without DNA. This CDR3 comprises 13 residues. Germline V gives CDR1 MDHEN, CDR2 SYDVKM. The CDR3 is CAARGPSTDTQYF. Using reference TRBV28 and TRBJ2-3 for the parts outside the CDR3, the full variable domain is DVKVTQSSRYLVKRTGEKVFLECVQDMDHENMFWYRQDPGLGLRLIYFSYDVKMKEKGDIPEGYSVSREKKERFSLILESASTNQTSMYLCAARGPSTDTQYFGPGTRLTVL.

The chain combines TRBV6-4 with TRBJ2-3; TCRdb picks TRBD1, but there is no DNA to check that call. The CDR3 totals 15 residues. Germline CDR1 is MRHNA and CDR2 is SNTAGT. CDR3 amino acids: CASSEQGGSTDTQYF.

The chain has TRBV11-2 and TRBJ2-1; TCRdb calls TRBD2, which cannot be checked without DNA. Germline V gene lookup returns CDR1 SGHAT and CDR2 FQNNGV. The CDR3 sequence is 15 residues long. CDR3 protein: CASSKLAGVINEQFF.

V and J are TRBV20-1 and TRBJ2-4; without DNA, the TCRdb call of TRBD1 cannot be checked. This CDR3 is 15 amino acids long. Looked up from germline, CDR1 is DFQATT and CDR2 is SNEGSKA (reference sequence). CDR3 region: CSASGTHLAKNIQYF.

This chain connects TRBV6-2 or TRBV6-3 to TRBJ1-2. The V gene's germline CDR1 is MNHEY and CDR2 SVGEGT. The CDR3 contains 14 residues. The CDR3 region is CASIKGIESYGYTF.

The chain is built from TRBV24-1 and TRBJ2-3; TCRdb returns TRBD2, unconfirmable since there is no DNA. The CDR3 loop spans 18 amino acids. Per the germline V gene, CDR1 is KGHDR and CDR2 is SFDVKD. The CDR3 region is CATSDLRGEALSTDTQYF.

The gene calls are TRBV11-3 and TRBJ1-6. The CDR3 loop spans 17 amino acids. CDR1 is SGHNT, CDR2 YENEEA, per germline. The chain's CDR3 is CASSSRGRSSYNSPLHF.

V usage is TRBV5-1 and J usage is TRBJ2-1; TCRdb's assignment of TRBD2 cannot be checked, as there is no DNA. The CDR3 loop spans 17 amino acids. Germline CDR1 SGHRS, CDR2 YFSETQ. The CDR3: CASSFYRTSGRFYEQFF.

The chain carries TRBV12-3 or TRBV12-4 and TRBJ1-4. This CDR3 has 16 amino acids. The chain's CDR3 is CASSQGLGLPFEKLFF.

This chain uses TRBV4-2 with TRBJ2-1; TCRdb selects TRBD2, and the lack of DNA leaves this call unchecked. This CDR3 comprises 17 residues. Germline V gene sequence: CDR1 LGHNA, CDR2 YNFKEQ. This CDR3 reads CASSRNELAGSNNEQFF.